This is a list of T cell receptor beta chains from one sample in a study of sequential checkpoint blockade in melanoma. Profiling relied on immunoSEQ multiplex PCR, and the TCRdb table lists in-frame clones only, not all of them. The table records 19,000 or so clones, around two thirds of them present only once. The sample here was CD8+ T cells sorted from blood (inferred from file names), taken from a patient given nivolumab and ipilimumab in sequence. Source of these receptors: a human donor with melanoma. The CDR3 runs from the conserved cysteine through the conserved F or W. D genes are given only for firm matches. Expanded clones are given a class, and other clones once, few, many or no size at all.

d_call j_call clone_size v_call cdr3_aa cdr3_nt
- TRBJ2-5 once TRBV5-5 CASSYRGGRQETQYF TGTGCCAGCTCCTACAGGGGGGGTCGGCAAGAGACCCAGTACTTC
- TRBJ1-4 once TRBV6-5 CASSYSTGGKLFF TGTGCCAGCAGTTACTCGACGGGAGGGAAACTGTTTTTT
TRBD1 TRBJ2-1 - TRBV27 CASSLVQGGHEQFF TGTGCCAGCAGTTTAGTTCAAGGGGGCCATGAGCAGTTCTTC
- TRBJ2-1 - TRBV2 CASSVGQHNEQFF TGTGCCAGCAGTGTAGGACAGCACAATGAGCAGTTCTTC
- TRBJ1-1 once TRBV7-9 CASSPGTGDTEAFF TGTGCCAGCAGCCCTGGTACGGGGGACACTGAAGCTTTCTTT
TRBD2 TRBJ2-3 - TRBV5-5 CASSLFAGGSADTQYF TGTGCCAGCAGCTTATTTGCGGGGGGAAGCGCAGATACGCAGTATTTT
- TRBJ2-5 - TRBV7-9 CASSSGFQGLQETQYF TGTGCCAGCAGCTCCGGCTTCCAGGGGCTCCAAGAGACCCAGTACTTC
TRBD1 TRBJ1-2 - TRBV2 CASMGQGNYGYTF TGTGCCAGCATGGGACAGGGGAATTATGGCTACACCTTC
TRBD2 TRBJ2-3 few TRBV7-8 CASSLYPAGVNTDTQYF TGTGCCAGCAGCTTATATCCAGCGGGGGTGAACACAGATACGCAGTATTTT
TRBD1 TRBJ2-5 - TRBV6-1 CASSLGQGAQETQYF TGTGCCAGCAGCCTAGGACAGGGGGCACAAGAGACCCAGTACTTC
- TRBJ2-1 few TRBV6-8 CASTQGLSYNEQFF TGTGCCAGCACCCAGGGTCTGTCCTACAATGAGCAGTTCTTC
- TRBJ1-5 few TRBV19 CASSRRQDLEPQHF TGTGCCAGTAGTCGACGACAGGATCTCGAGCCCCAGCATTTT
TRBD2 TRBJ2-1 - TRBV18 CASSSRTSGGPYNEQFF TGTGCCAGCTCATCTCGGACTAGCGGGGGACCCTACAATGAGCAGTTCTTC
TRBD1 TRBJ1-2 - TRBV27 CASSLSPDRGEWREDGYTF TGTGCCAGCAGCCTCTCCCCGGACAGGGGTGAGTGGCGCGAGGATGGCTACACCTTC
TRBD1 TRBJ1-1 - TRBV9 CASSGGGLGEAFF TGTGCCAGCAGCGGAGGGGGCTTGGGTGAAGCTTTCTTT
TRBD1 TRBJ2-3 - TRBV7-2 CASSWTGGAGDTQYF TGTGCCAGCAGTTGGACAGGGGGCGCAGGAGATACGCAGTATTTT
TRBD1 TRBJ1-2 - TRBV27 CASSFTAGGYYGYTF TGTGCCAGCAGTTTCACCGCAGGGGGTTACTATGGCTACACCTTC
- TRBJ2-1 - TRBV19 CASRPRGEHNEQFF TGTGCCAGTAGGCCTCGCGGGGAACACAATGAGCAGTTCTTC
TRBD1 TRBJ2-7 - TRBV14 CASSPGTGKGYEQYF TGTGCCAGCAGCCCCGGGACAGGGAAAGGTTACGAGCAGTACTTC
TRBD1 TRBJ1-5 - TRBV5-5 CASSPRQGINQPQHF TGTGCCAGCAGCCCTCGACAGGGCATCAATCAGCCCCAGCATTTT
- TRBJ1-5 few TRBV28 CASSGWGEGNQPQHF TGTGCCAGCAGTGGATGGGGGGAGGGCAATCAGCCCCAGCATTTT
TRBD1 TRBJ2-1 - TRBV7-2 CASSHGAGGAEQFF TGTGCCAGCAGCCATGGAGCAGGGGGCGCTGAGCAGTTCTTC